What follows are 18 T cell receptor beta chains derived from one specimen sequenced in a study of CD8+CD57+ T cells in acquired aplastic anemia. The template used for profiling TCR beta VDJ and CDR3 was genomic DNA. MiXCR, applied by TCRdb to the reads, yields one record per CDR3 protein. The data hold 190,000 or so distinct CDR3 sequences, with 60% to 65% observed a single time. Sequenced input: sorted CD4+, CD8+, or CD8+CD57+ T cells (not recorded which) from PBMCs. The source is a human donor in good health.

On this clonotype: Relative to the germline gene, one junction end is altered; a read error may explain this. CDR3 loop: CSASIPGLPGYTF. The CDR3 nucleotides read TGCAGTGCTAGTATACCGGGACTCCCAGGCTACACCTTC. The V and J genes are TRBV12-3 or TRBV12-4 and TRBJ1-2, with a possible D match to TRBD1 (5 bases). This CDR3 has 13 residues.

This sequence joins TRBV4-2 and TRBJ2-3; D might be TRBD2 (6 bases). V was trimmed by 0 bases and J by 6 bases, leaving 19 bases between them. The CDR3 contains 17 residues. The germline V gene encodes CDR1 LGHNA and CDR2 YNFKEQ. This CDR3 is CASSQDPGLFIQDTQYF. DNA for the CDR3: TGTGCCAGCAGCCAAGATCCGGGACTTTTTATTCAGGATACGCAGTATTTT.

The chain joins TRBV5-1 to TRBJ1-2; TRBD1 agrees at 7 bases. The V and J ends lost 4 bases and 5 bases, in that order; junction bases with no gene match: 5. CDR3 size: 13 residues. CDR1 SGHRS and CDR2 YFSETQ come from the germline V gene. The CDR3 DNA sequence: TGCGCCAGCAGCAACGGACAGGAGTATGGCTACACCTTC. Its translation is CASSNGQEYGYTF.

The chain links TRBV20-1 to TRBJ2-3; D is unclear. The CDR3 has 10 residues. The V end lost 6 bases, the J end lost 3 bases, and 4 bases lay between the germline ends. Germline V gene lookup returns CDR1 DFQATT and CDR2 SNEGSKA (reference sequence). This CDR3 is CSAKTDTQYF. CDR3 nucleotides: TGCAGTGCCAAGACAGATACGCAGTATTTT.

V and J are TRBV29-1 and TRBJ2-7; 10 bases fit TRBD2. The V and J ends lost 0 bases and 2 bases, in that order; junction bases with no gene match: 4. Germline CDR1 is SQVTM and CDR2 is ANQGSEA. The CDR3 is 15 residues long. CDR3 amino acids: CSVEDAGTSAYEQYF. In DNA, the CDR3 is TGCAGCGTTGAAGATGCTGGGACTAGCGCCTACGAGCAGTACTTC.

V usage is TRBV7-8 and J usage is TRBJ1-6; tentative D call: TRBD1 (6 bases). Trimming left V 5 bases short and J 0 bases short, with 20 bases between. Germline V gene sequence: CDR1 SGHVS, CDR2 FQNEAQ. The CDR3 sequence is 19 residues long. The CDR3 region is CASSPEGGAAGSYNSPLHF. The CDR3 nucleotides read TGTGCCAGCAGCCCAGAGGGGGGGGCAGCTGGCTCCTATAATTCACCCCTCCACTTT.

V usage is TRBV12-3 or TRBV12-4 and J usage is TRBJ1-1; D gene unclear. V was pared by 5 bases and J by 6 bases, with 19 bases between. The length of the CDR3 is 15 residues. The CDR3 loop is CASSPTPIKGSEAFF. CDR3 nucleotide sequence: TGTGCCAGCAGTCCTACACCCATTAAGGGCTCTGAAGCTTTCTTT.

Note on this clonotype: A read error may be the cause here, since a much bigger clone is one base away. This sequence joins TRBV4-3 and TRBJ2-1, with D possibly TRBD1 on 6 matching bases. With 3 bases removed from V and 2 bases from J, the gap between germline ends came to 11 bases. Germline-derived CDR1 and CDR2 are LGHNA and YSLEER. The CDR3 is 15 residues long. This CDR3 reads CASSHEHRAYNEQFF. The CDR3 coding sequence is TGCGCCAGCAGCCATGAACACAGGGCCTACAATGAGCAGTTCTTC.

The chain links TRBV20-1 to TRBJ1-6, with unresolved D. Trimming shortened V by 2 bases and J by 14 bases, and 16 bases separated the two germline ends. This CDR3 comprises 13 residues. Germline V gene sequence: CDR1 DFQATT, CDR2 SNEGSKA (reference sequence). CDR3 amino acids: CSARHPQISTLHF. The CDR3 DNA sequence: TGCAGTGCTAGACATCCCCAAATAAGCACCCTCCACTTT.

This clonotype was recorded many times. The V call is TRBV2, the J call TRBJ2-5; D is undetermined. CDR3 length equals 13 residues. CDR1 is SNHLY, CDR2 FYNNEI, per germline. Trimming shortened V by 8 bases and J by 2 bases, and 12 bases separated the two germline ends. Here the CDR3 reads CASWGSQQETQYF. CDR3 nucleotide sequence: TGTGCCAGCTGGGGATCACAACAAGAGACCCAGTACTTC.

There are many counts of this clonotype. The V gene is TRBV13, the J gene TRBJ2-3; the D gene is possibly TRBD2 (5 bases). CDR1 and CDR2 (germline): PRHDT, FYEKMQ (reference sequence). CDR3 length: 18 amino acids. Between the trimmed V and J ends, which lost 2 bases and 4 bases, there was a span of 22 bases. CDR3 protein: CASSLSRSGPWGADTQYF. The DNA for the CDR3 is TGTGCCAGCAGCTTATCAAGAAGTGGACCTTGGGGAGCAGATACGCAGTATTTT.

This rearrangement joins TRBV20-1 to TRBJ2-7; 12 bases align to TRBD2. Germline V lookup: CDR1 DFQATT, CDR2 SNEGSKA (reference sequence). Germline trimming cut 0 bases from V and 2 bases from J; bases unmatched to any gene: 5. The CDR3 runs 16 residues. This chain's CDR3 is CSARDTASGGAYEQYF. CDR3 sequence (DNA): TGCAGTGCTAGAGATACGGCTAGCGGGGGGGCCTACGAGCAGTACTTC.

This clonotype was seen just once. An end of the junction does not agree with germline; a read error may underlie this. The chain links TRBV20-1 to TRBJ1-2; D not certain. The CDR3 has 13 amino acids. The V gene's germline CDR1 is DFQATT and CDR2 SNEGSKA (reference sequence). As DNA, the CDR3 is TGCAGTGCGACGACCGGGAGGTCTAGGGCTACTGTCTTC. Protein: CSATTGRSRATVF.

This clonotype was found a few times. The CDR3 DNA follows: TGTGCCAGCAGCTTAGGATCTTTTTACGAGCAGTACTTC. Translating gives CASSLGSFYEQYF. This chain links TRBV7-9 with TRBJ2-7; D is uncertain. Per germline, CDR1 SEHNR and CDR2 FQNEAQ (reference sequence). The CDR3 spans 13 residues. Trimming stripped 1 base from V and 4 bases from J, with 8 bases between.

This clonotype occurred many times. V and J are TRBV6-5 and TRBJ1-3; perhaps TRBD1 as D (6 bases). CDR1 MNHEY and CDR2 SVGAGI come from the germline V gene. The CDR3 runs to 15 residues. Trimming shortened V by 0 bases and J by 0 bases, and 6 bases separated the two germline ends. The CDR3 sequence is CASSYSDSSGNTIYF. The CDR3 region has the DNA TGTGCCAGCAGTTACTCGGACAGCTCTGGAAACACCATATATTTT.

This chain links TRBV7-9 with TRBJ1-3, with D maybe TRBD1 (6 bases). This CDR3 has 14 residues. The germline V gene encodes CDR1 SEHNR and CDR2 FQNEAQ (reference sequence). V dropped 5 bases and J dropped 3 bases, with 11 bases sitting between them. CDR3 in amino acids: CASSQGTSGNTIYF. The CDR3 region has the DNA TGTGCCAGCAGCCAAGGGACAAGTGGAAACACCATATATTTT.

There are many counts of this clonotype. V gene TRBV6-5 combines with J gene TRBJ1-1; D perhaps matches TRBD1 (6 bases). Trimming removed 4 bases at V and 6 bases at J, with 15 bases between. Germline CDR1 reads MNHEY; CDR2 reads SVGAGI. The CDR3 spans 14 residues. The CDR3 region has the DNA TGTGCCAGCAGTTCCCAGGATCAGGGGTCTGAAGCTTTCTTT. The encoded protein is CASSSQDQGSEAFF.

The chain has TRBV29-1 and TRBJ2-3, with no clear D. The CDR3 contains 13 residues. Germline V CDR1 and CDR2: SQVTM, ANQGSEA. V was clipped by 6 bases and J by 2 bases, with 12 bases between them. For the CDR3, the DNA is TGCAGCGTCCTACAGAGGCCCACAGATACGCAGTATTTT. Protein: CSVLQRPTDTQYF.